This T cell receptor beta chain was identified during a study of blood T cell repertoires in COVID-19. At the level of the study: Italy, Spain and the United States were the sources of the convalescent and acute COVID-19 samples. In each case, the material was cDNA or gDNA derived from T cells, B-cell-depleted T cells, or PBMCs.

Authors' processing steps: How many nucleated cells were present was estimated from reference gene primer amplification. Clones were read by immunoSEQ multiplex PCR, and TCRdb kept only the in-frame ones, dropping some. The DNA gave D and trimming, while V, J and clone size come from that table. This sample yields roughly 15,000 clones, of which 75% are seen a single time; around 15% belongs to the top ten. The CDR3 is 15 amino acids. J lost 5 bases, V lost 6 bases, and 8 bases had no gene match. In germline, CDR1 is LNHNV, CDR2 YYDKDF (reference sequence). The rearrangement uses TRBV15 and TRBJ2-3; TRBD2 matches 10 bases. Sequencing input: peripheral blood. The TCR sequence derives from a man in his 60s with acute or convalescent COVID-19. Here the CDR3 DNA reads TGTGCCACCAGATCGGATCGACTAGCGGGAGATACGCAGTATTTT. Amino acids: CATRSDRLAGDTQYF.